This is a list of T cell receptor beta chains from one sample in a study of blood T cell repertoires in COVID-19. Using immunoSEQ multiplex PCR, the repertoire was profiled, and TCRdb retains in-frame clones only, with some absent. The table lists 90,000 or so clones, 65% to 90% of them singletons. Input material: peripheral blood. These receptors were obtained from a man in his sixties with acute or convalescent COVID-19. The CDR3 runs from the conserved cysteine through the conserved F or W. A D gene is named only where the DNA matches it firmly. Not all rows give a size; the values are once, few, many and, for expanded clones, a class.

once,TRBJ2-1,TRBV3-1/TRBV3-2,.,TGTGCCAGCAGCCAAGTGGCAGGCTACAATGAGCAGTTCTTC,CASSQVAGYNEQFF
.,TRBJ2-1,TRBV5-6,.,TGTGCCAGCAGCTTCGGCCCTTCACAGGGTAGCTCCTACAATGAGCAGTTCTTC,CASSFGPSQGSSYNEQFF
.,TRBJ2-3,TRBV9,.,TGTGCCAGCAGCGCCCTAGGAGATACGCAGTATTTT,CASSALGDTQYF
.,TRBJ2-7,TRBV6-5,.,TGTGCCAGCAGTTTCGATGGACAGTCCGCCTACGAGCAGTACTTC,CASSFDGQSAYEQYF
.,TRBJ2-3,TRBV7-8,TRBD2,TGTGCCAGCAGCACACTGGCGGGAGCCCGACTCAGCACAGATACGCAGTATTTT,CASSTLAGARLSTDTQYF
.,TRBJ1-2,TRBV5-4,.,TGTGCCAGCAGCCGAGGACAGAACTATGGCTACACCTTC,CASSRGQNYGYTF
.,TRBJ2-7,TRBV11-3,TRBD1,TGTGCCAGCAGCCTCGACAGGGGCTACGAGCAGTACTTC,CASSLDRGYEQYF
few,TRBJ1-2,TRBV9,.,TGTGCCAGCAGCGTAGGGAGGTCGGGTGGCTACACCTTC,CASSVGRSGGYTF
.,TRBJ1-1,TRBV27,TRBD1,TGTGCCAGCAGTCCAGGGGGCTGGTACACTGAAGCTTTCTTT,CASSPGGWYTEAFF
.,TRBJ1-5,TRBV12-5,.,TGTGCTAGTGGTTTGGACCTGGGGAGAGGAAATCAGCCCCAGCATTTT,CASGLDLGRGNQPQHF
.,TRBJ1-2,TRBV30,TRBD1,TGTGCCTGGTTAATACAGGGGTCGGCTAACTATGGCTACACCTTC,CAWLIQGSANYGYTF
.,TRBJ2-2,TRBV9,TRBD1,TGTGCCAGCAGCGCCCGGGACAGGCCGAACACCGGGGAGCTGTTTTTT,CASSARDRPNTGELFF
.,TRBJ2-2,TRBV24-1,.,TGTGCCACCGGGGCCTGCCAGGTGGTCGGGGAGCTGTTTTTT,CATGACQVVGELFF
.,TRBJ2-7,TRBV10-3,TRBD1,TGTGCCATCAGTGGCGGACAGGGTTCCTACGAGCAGTACTTC,CAISGGQGSYEQYF
.,TRBJ1-6,TRBV2,.,TGTGCCAGCAGTGGGGGGGAGTTAGGCTATAATTCACCCCTCCACTTT,CASSGGELGYNSPLHF
.,TRBJ2-3,TRBV29-1,TRBD2,TGCAGCGGCACCACTGGACGGACTAGCGGGAGGGTTAGCACAGATACGCAGTATTTT,CSGTTGRTSGRVSTDTQYF
.,TRBJ1-6,TRBV5-1,TRBD1,TGCGCCAGCAGCCCTGACAGGGAGAGCTCCTATAATTCACCCCTCCACTTT,CASSPDRESSYNSPLHF
.,TRBJ2-3,TRBV4-1,TRBD2,TGCGCCAGCAGCCTGAGAGCGGGAGGGCCTTTCGGGCAGTATTTT,CASSLRAGGPFGQYF
.,TRBJ2-1,TRBV19,TRBD2,TGTGCCAGTAGTATAGCCATCCTGGGACTAGCGGGGTACAATGAGCAGTTCTTC,CASSIAILGLAGYNEQFF